Listed here are 7 T cell receptor beta chains from one sample, sequenced in a study of somatic mutations in cytotoxic T cells in rheumatoid arthritis. The assay was immunoSEQ multiplex PCR, and TCRdb's table has in-frame clones only and misses some. The sample carries 12,000 to 15,000 clones, about nine tenths recorded once. The source material was CD4+ T cells sorted from blood. The receptors were gathered from a man aged 65 to 85 with rheumatoid arthritis.

This chain connects TRBV19 to TRBJ1-1; TRBD1 agrees at 10 bases. The CDR3 extends over 17 amino acids. V shed 4 bases and J 0 bases; nucleotides not matched to a gene: 8. Per germline, CDR1 LNHDA and CDR2 SQIVND (reference sequence). This CDR3 reads CASSRDRGQLMNTEAFF. The CDR3 DNA reads as TGTGCCAGTAGTAGGGACAGGGGACAACTCATGAACACTGAAGCTTTCTTT.

The rearrangement links TRBV6-5 to TRBJ2-3; 9 positions match TRBD2. There are 15 residues in the CDR3. Germline V CDR1 and CDR2: MNHEY, SVGAGI. J was trimmed by 0 bases and V by 6 bases; bases with no gene match: 4. The CDR3 DNA follows: TGTGCCAGCAGCCCTAGCGGGGATAGCACAGATACGCAGTATTTT. It is translated as CASSPSGDSTDTQYF.

The CDR3 DNA reads as TGTGCCAGCAGCTCTCAGGTGTGGTCCACTGAAGCTTTCTTT. Encoded protein: CASSSQVWSTEAFF. V is TRBV7-3 and J is TRBJ1-1, with no clear D. The CDR3 spans 14 residues. The V end lost 4 bases, the J end lost 4 bases, and 13 bases lay between the germline ends. CDR1 and CDR2 from the germline V gene are SGHTA and FQGTGA. Combining the CDR3 with reference TRBV7-3 and TRBJ1-1 gives the whole variable domain GAGVSQTPSNKVTEKGKYVELRCDPISGHTALYWYRQSLGQGPEFLIYFQGTGAADDSGLPNDRFFAVRPEGSVSTLKIQRTERGDSAVYLCASSSQVWSTEAFFGQGTRLTVV.

This chain uses TRBV4-1 with TRBJ2-7; D is possibly TRBD1 (5 bases). Trimming took 4 bases from V and 5 from J, leaving 18 bases between them. There are 15 residues in the CDR3. CDR1 and CDR2 from the germline V gene are MGHRA and YSYEKL. CDR3 sequence: CASSRKTVEYDEQYF. In DNA form, the CDR3 reads TGCGCCAGCAGCCGTAAGACAGTGGAATATGACGAGCAGTACTTC.

This chain joins TRBV2 and TRBJ1-5, with 8 bases that match TRBD1. V lost 6 bases and J lost 3; bases outside the gene matches: 4. This CDR3 contains 14 residues. Germline V gives CDR1 SNHLY, CDR2 FYNNEI. This CDR3 is CASSRTGYNQPQHF. CDR3 nucleotides: TGTGCCAGCAGCAGGACAGGGTACAATCAGCCCCAGCATTTT.

The chain links TRBV14 to TRBJ2-3; 10 nucleotides align to TRBD2. Germline loops: CDR1 SGHDN, CDR2 FVKESK. Trimming cost V 8 bases and J 1 base; bases outside gene matches: 0. The CDR3 loop spans 13 amino acids. The CDR3 here is CASGTSGTDTQYF. The CDR3 DNA reads as TGTGCCAGCGGGACTAGCGGCACAGATACGCAGTATTTT.

The rearrangement joins TRBV28 to TRBJ1-2, with TRBD1 matching 7 bases. Trimming took 6 bases from V and 0 from J; bases not matched to a gene: 1. CDR1 MDHEN and CDR2 SYDVKM come from the germline V gene. The CDR3 sequence is 13 residues long. The CDR3 sequence is CASRTGPNYGYTF. The CDR3 coding sequence is TGTGCCAGCAGGACAGGGCCTAACTATGGCTACACCTTC.